Presented here are 15 T cell receptor beta chains from one specimen sequenced in a study of kidney transplant recipient with SARS-CoV-2 infection. Via MiXCR, TCRdb re-called the reads, giving one row per CDR3 protein. Of 200,000 to 300,000 distinct CDR3 sequences listed, about 28% are singletons. The specimen comprised a blood sample, sampled at baseline and around day 110 from a kidney transplant recipient. Receptors originate from a male patient in his thirties who had COVID-19 and was a kidney transplant recipient. T cells may partly derive from the graft donor.

To note about this clonotype: This could be a read error, since a much larger clone is one nucleotide away. The CDR3 spells CASSLLDRGPTGELFF. The CDR3 DNA reads TGTGCCAGCTCACTCTTGGACAGGGGGCCCACCGGGGAGCTGTTTTTT. This chain links TRBV18 with TRBJ2-2, with 11 positions matching TRBD1. CDR3 length: 16 residues. V shed 4 bases and J 4 bases; nucleotides not matched to a gene: 5. CDR1 KGHSH and CDR2 LQKENI come from the germline V gene. Supplemented by reference TRBV18 and TRBJ2-2, the full variable domain reads NAGVMQNPRHLVRRRGQEARLRCSPMKGHSHVYWYRQLPEEGLKFMVYLQKENIIDESGMPKERFSAEFPKEGPSILRIQQVVRGDSAAYFCASSLLDRGPTGELFFGEGSRLTVL.

The rearrangement links TRBV28 to TRBJ2-7, with D possibly TRBD2 on 6 matching bases. The CDR3 totals 15 residues. The germline gives CDR1 MDHEN, CDR2 SYDVKM. V dropped 4 bases and J dropped 2 bases, with 15 bases sitting between them. For the CDR3, the DNA is TGTGCCAGCAGTTCGGGACTCCTATGGGCCTACGAGCAGTACTTC. Its protein product is CASSSGLLWAYEQYF.

This clonotype showed up just once. This may stem from a read error, because a much larger clone lies one nucleotide away. CDR3 coding DNA: TGTGTCAGCAGCCCGTTTAATCCCATTTCAATTCGCACTGAAGCTTTCTTT. Its protein product is CVSSPFNPISIRTEAFF. The chain recombines TRBV3-1 with TRBJ1-1, with unresolved D. CDR1 is LGHDT, CDR2 YNNKEL, per germline (reference sequence). The CDR3 has 17 residues.

On this clonotype itself: At one end, the junction sequence differs from germline, possibly due to a read error. This chain's CDR3 is CANSQKQGITDTQYF. In DNA form, the CDR3 reads TGTGCCAACTCACAAAAACAGGGGATCACAGATACGCAGTATTTT. The chain is built from TRBV18 and TRBJ2-3, with 7 bases fitting TRBD1. Per germline, CDR1 KGHSH and CDR2 LQKENI. The CDR3 contains 15 residues.

In this sample, this clonotype turned up many times. This CDR3 reads CASSRIGQGYTEAFF. CDR3 DNA sequence: TGTGCCAGCAGCCGAATAGGACAGGGCTACACTGAAGCTTTCTTT. The rearrangement joins TRBV5-4 to TRBJ1-1, with 8 bases matching TRBD1. With 4 bases clipped from V and 3 bases from J, the junction kept 8 bases outside the gene matches. The CDR3 consists of 15 residues. Looked up from germline, CDR1 is SGHNT and CDR2 is YYREEE (reference sequence). Based on the CDR3 plus reference TRBV5-4 and TRBJ1-1, the full variable domain is ETGVTQSPTHLIKTRGQQVTLRCSSQSGHNTVSWYQQALGQGPQFIFQYYREEENGRGNFPPRFSGLQFPNYSSELNVNALELDDSALYLCASSRIGQGYTEAFFGQGTRLTVV.

The chain joins TRBV11-2 to TRBJ2-3; no definite D call. The V and J ends lost 0 bases and 6 bases respectively, with 4 bases between them. The germline V gene encodes CDR1 SGHAT and CDR2 FQNNGV. The CDR3 covers 12 residues. The CDR3, as DNA: TGTGCCAGCAGCTTAGATCCTGATACGCAGTATTTT. It encodes CASSLDPDTQYF.

This clonotype has ten or more counts. The rearrangement uses TRBV12-2 and TRBJ1-2. TRBV12-2 corresponds to a pseudogene. The CDR3 sequence is 17 residues long. In nucleotides, the CDR3 is TGTGCAAGTCGCCTACCGGGGACTCCACGAAAGACCTATGGCTACACCTTC. It translates to CASRLPGTPRKTYGYTF.

This clonotype was detected many times. V is TRBV20-1 and J is TRBJ1-2; no reliable D call. The CDR3 is made up of 16 amino acids. Trimming shortened V by 5 bases and J by 4 bases, and 23 bases separated the two germline ends. CDR1 DFQATT and CDR2 SNEGSKA come from the germline V gene (reference sequence). This CDR3 reads CSAGGKLFRKTYGYTF. CDR3 coding DNA: TGCAGTGCTGGTGGCAAGCTGTTTCGAAAGACCTATGGCTACACCTTC.

This clonotype was detected many times. The rearrangement links TRBV30 to TRBJ1-4, with no clear D. Germline assignment: CDR1 GTSNPN and CDR2 SVGIG (reference sequence). This CDR3 comprises 12 residues. V shed 0 bases and J shed 16 bases, with 15 bases lying between them. CDR3 protein: CAWSVMRGIPFF. The CDR3 DNA is TGTGCCTGGAGTGTAATGAGAGGGATACCGTTTTTT.

The table lists this clonotype with a few counts. The V and J genes are TRBV20-1 and TRBJ1-1; TRBD1 matches at 7 bases. The J segment lost 2 bases and the V segment lost 6 bases, leaving 6 bases of the junction unmatched. Per the germline V gene, CDR1 is DFQATT and CDR2 is SNEGSKA (reference sequence). The CDR3 length is 13 residues. Here the CDR3 reads CSAARDRNTEAFF. CDR3 DNA: TGCAGTGCCGCGAGGGACAGAAACACTGAAGCTTTCTTT.

The sample holds many counts of this clonotype. V is TRBV7-9 and J is TRBJ2-2; perhaps TRBD2 as D (5 bases). Trimming removed 5 bases from V and 4 bases from J, with 11 bases in between. This CDR3 contains 14 residues. Germline loops: CDR1 SEHNR, CDR2 FQNEAQ (reference sequence). This CDR3 reads CASSETRGTGELFF. The CDR3 nucleotides are TGTGCCAGCAGCGAAACACGGGGCACCGGGGAGCTGTTTTTT.

On this clonotype: A much bigger clone sits one base away, suggesting this may be a read error. Because the CDR3 is missing its conserved closing phenylalanine or tryptophan, this is likely a read error. The gene calls are TRBV6-5 and TRBJ2-7, with D perhaps matching TRBD1 or TRBD2 (5 bases each). Between the trimmed V and J ends, which lost 3 bases and 0 bases, there was a span of 12 bases. Germline V gene sequence: CDR1 MNHEY, CDR2 SVGAGI. The CDR3 has 15 amino acids. CDR3 loop: CASSYNRGFSYEQYL. In DNA, the CDR3 is TGTGCCAGCAGTTATAATCGGGGCTTCTCCTACGAGCAGTACCTC.

This clonotype showed up just a few times. The chain uses TRBV6-2 or TRBV6-3 and TRBJ2-7; 12 bases fit TRBD2. With 5 bases clipped from V and 2 bases from J, the junction kept 13 bases outside the gene matches. The CDR3 has 18 residues. Germline lookup yields CDR1 MNHEY and CDR2 SVGEGT. CDR3 in amino acids: CASSQWTSGMITTYEQYF. In DNA, the CDR3 is TGTGCCAGCAGTCAATGGACTAGCGGGATGATCACAACCTACGAGCAGTACTTC.

This clonotype was seen ten or more times. This chain connects TRBV4-2 to TRBJ2-7, with D possibly matching TRBD2 (5 bases). Germline-derived CDR1 and CDR2 are LGHNA and YNFKEQ. Deletions cut 4 bases from V and 1 base from J, with 11 bases between. The CDR3 contains 14 residues. The CDR3: CASSRELTSYEQYF. The CDR3 bases are TGTGCCAGCAGCCGGGAGTTGACATCCTACGAGCAGTACTTC.

As concerns this clonotype: Relative to the germline gene, one junction end is altered; a read error may explain this. The J gene is TRBJ2-3, the V gene TRBV4-1, with 8 bases matching TRBD2. The CDR3 runs to 17 residues. Germline loops: CDR1 MGHRA, CDR2 YSYEKL. The CDR3 loop is CANSPGVTAGVPDTQYF. The CDR3 region has the DNA TGCGCCAACAGCCCAGGGGTAACAGCGGGAGTTCCAGATACGCAGTATTTT.